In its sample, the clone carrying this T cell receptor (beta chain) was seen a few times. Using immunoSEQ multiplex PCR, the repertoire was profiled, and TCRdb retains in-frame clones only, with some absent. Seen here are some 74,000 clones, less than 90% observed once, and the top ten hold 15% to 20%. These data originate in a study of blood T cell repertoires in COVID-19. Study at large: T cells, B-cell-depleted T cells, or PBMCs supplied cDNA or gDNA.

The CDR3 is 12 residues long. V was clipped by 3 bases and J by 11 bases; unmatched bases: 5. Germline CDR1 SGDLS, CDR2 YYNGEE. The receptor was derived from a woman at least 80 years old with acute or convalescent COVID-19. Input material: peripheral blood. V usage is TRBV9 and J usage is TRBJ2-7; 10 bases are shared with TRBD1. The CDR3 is CASSATGGRKYF. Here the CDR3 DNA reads TGTGCCAGCAGCGCGACAGGGGGCAGGAAGTACTTC.